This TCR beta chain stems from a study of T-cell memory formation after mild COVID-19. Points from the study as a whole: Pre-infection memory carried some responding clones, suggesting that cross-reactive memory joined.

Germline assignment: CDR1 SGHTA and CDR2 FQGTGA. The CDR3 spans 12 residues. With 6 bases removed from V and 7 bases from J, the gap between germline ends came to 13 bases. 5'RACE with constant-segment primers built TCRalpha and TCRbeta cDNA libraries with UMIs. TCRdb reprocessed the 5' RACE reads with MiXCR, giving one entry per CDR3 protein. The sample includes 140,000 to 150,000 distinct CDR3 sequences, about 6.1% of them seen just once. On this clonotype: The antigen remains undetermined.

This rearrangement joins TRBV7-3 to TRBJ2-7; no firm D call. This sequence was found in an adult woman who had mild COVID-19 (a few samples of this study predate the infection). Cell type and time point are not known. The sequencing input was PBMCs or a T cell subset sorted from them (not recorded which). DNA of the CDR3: TGTGCCAGCAGACCTTTCCAGTTAGAGCAGTACTTC. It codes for CASRPFQLEQYF.